The entry below describes one TCR beta chain. The antigen is unknown. The data were produced by immunoSEQ multiplex PCR, yet TCRdb's version contains in-frame clones alone and is incomplete. Among about 190,000 clones listed, roughly 91% were seen once. CDR3 size: 16 residues. CDR1 is KGHSH and CDR2 is LQKENI in the germline V gene. The ends were cut back, 2 bases at V and 4 bases at J, with 14 bases in the middle. The entry originates in a study of T cell responses to AZD1222 COVID-19 vaccine. Overall study: Pooled in the analysis were second doses at about 4 or about 12 weeks.

Study results and limitations: Only a handful of AZD1222 recipients, more than five in all, had baseline seropositivity. The donors showed a predominance of white British ancestry and of females, with possible underestimation of clonal diversity. Reportedly, nearly half of unique spike TCRs recognized epitopes outside B.1.351/B.1.1.7 mutations.

Sequencing was performed on peripheral blood, taken on day 0 of AZD1222 vaccination. The chain employs TRBV18 and TRBJ2-2; no firm D call. This receptor was taken from an adult in good health. The CDR3 DNA sequence: TGTGCCAGCTCACCAGTGGACGCCATGCTCACCGGGGAGCTGTTTTTT. Its protein is CASSPVDAMLTGELFF.